These 5 T cell receptor beta chains were all obtained from the same sample, sequenced in a study of cytomegalovirus exposure and HLA in healthy donors (dated by TCRdb to about 2017). Receptor libraries were prepared by the immunoSEQ multiplex PCR assay. For the multiplex PCR, a mixture combining 60 forward primers for TCR Vbeta segments and 13 reverse primers for TCR Jbeta segments was used. TCRdb's version of the immuneACCESS table is confined to in-frame rearrangements and falls short of the full clone set. An unresolved V gene accounts for under half of the shortfall where checked; the remainder is of unknown origin. Counted in this sample were about 130,000 clones; approximately 75% of them appeared once. The ten largest clonotypes hold more than 2.5% of the sample. The sample was PBMCs. The receptor source for this set is a woman between 45 and 60 years old in good health and CMV-seronegative.

The chain employs TRBV25-1 and TRBJ1-4, with D uncertain. The CDR3 has 14 amino acids. The V end was cut by 3 bases, the J end by 7 bases, with 12 bases between. Germline CDR1 reads MGHDK; CDR2 reads SYGVNS. The CDR3 spells CASSEAGSGEKLFF. The DNA for the CDR3 is TGTGCCAGCAGTGAGGCGGGGTCCGGTGAAAAACTGTTTTTT.

The chain uses TRBV9 and TRBJ2-7; possible D gene TRBD2, 6 bases. This CDR3 contains 13 residues. Germline CDR1 reads SGDLS; CDR2 reads YYNGEE. Trimming took off 0 bases at V and 6 bases at J, with 10 bases between the two ends. CDR3 sequence (DNA): TGTGCCAGCAGCGTAGGGGAAGCGGGCGAGCAGTACTTC. It translates to CASSVGEAGEQYF.

The rearrangement joins TRBV5-6 to TRBJ2-1; TRBD2 aligns across 7 bases. Per germline, CDR1 SGHDT and CDR2 YYEEEE. The trim removed 3 bases at V and 2 bases at J, leaving 5 bases unmatched. The CDR3 is 15 residues long. Here the CDR3 DNA reads TGTGCCAGCAGCTGGGGCGGGAGTCCCTACAATGAGCAGTTCTTC. Its protein product is CASSWGGSPYNEQFF. The entire variable domain, with the rest obtained from reference TRBV5-6 and TRBJ2-1, is as follows: DAGVTQSPTHLIKTRGQQVTLRCSPKSGHDTVSWYQQALGQGPQFIFQYYEEEERQRGNFPDRFSGHQFPNYSSELNVNALLLGDSALYLCASSWGGSPYNEQFFGPGTRLTVL.

This clone is medium-sized in the sample. The V gene is TRBV7-2, the J gene TRBJ2-1, with D perhaps matching TRBD1 (5 bases). V was shortened by 0 bases and J by 7 bases, with 22 bases between the two germline ends. CDR1 SGHTA and CDR2 FQGNSA come from the germline V gene. This CDR3 is 18 amino acids long. The chain's CDR3 is CASSLALPSGYFANEQFF. In nucleotides, the CDR3 is TGTGCCAGCAGCTTAGCCCTCCCTTCAGGGTATTTCGCAAATGAGCAGTTCTTC. Based on the CDR3 plus reference TRBV7-2 and TRBJ2-1, the full variable domain is GAGVSQSPSNKVTEKGKDVELRCDPISGHTALYWYRQSLGQGLEFLIYFQGNSAPDKSGLPSDRFSAERTGGSVSTLTIQRTQQEDSAVYLCASSLALPSGYFANEQFFGPGTRLTVL.

This chain uses TRBV19 with TRBJ2-5, with 7 positions matching TRBD2. TRBJ2-7 explains the end of the DNA better; the J call may be wrong. CDR1 is LNHDA, CDR2 SQIVND, per germline (reference sequence). The CDR3 loop spans 14 amino acids. The CDR3 DNA sequence: TGTGCCAGTAGTACCCTAACTAGCGCCGACGAGCAGTACTTC. Translated: CASSTLTSADEQYF.